The next 22 T cell receptor beta chains were all read from a single sample in a study of T-cell reconstitution after alpha-beta-depleted transplantation in children. A TCRbeta library incorporating unique molecular identifiers was prepared. MiXCR, applied by TCRdb to the PCR reads, yields one record per CDR3 protein. The repertoire holds approximately 500,000 distinct CDR3 sequences, with roughly a tenth as singletons. Material: PBMCs, obtained before TCRalphabeta/CD19-depleted stem cell transplant. These receptors came from a child between 2 and 9 years old with inherited bone marrow failure, due to receive a stem cell transplant.

This clonotype was detected ten times or more. V and J are TRBV11-2 and TRBJ2-1; TRBD2 might be the D (5 bases). CDR1 is SGHAT and CDR2 is FQNNGV in the germline V gene. The CDR3 sequence is 15 residues long. V shed 5 bases and J shed 2 bases, with 13 bases lying between them. The DNA for the CDR3 is TGTGCCAGCAGCCAAACAGCGGATCCCTACAATGAGCAGTTCTTC. Residues: CASSQTADPYNEQFF.

Of note for this clonotype: The conserved final phenylalanine or tryptophan is absent from the CDR3, which likely points to a read error. The DNA is omitted, as the CDR3 cannot be located on it reliably, and the CDR3 follows TCRdb's listing. The V and J genes are TRBV12-3 or TRBV12-4 and TRBJ2-3; the table names TRBD1, a call not compared with the DNA. With termini counted, the CDR3 has 19 amino acids. Here the CDR3 reads CASSFGQLTGDGGDTQYFL.

This clonotype was picked up many times. The chain uses TRBV12-3 or TRBV12-4 and TRBJ2-3, with a tentative D call TRBD1 (5 bases). The ends were cut back, 5 bases at V and 2 bases at J, with 11 bases in the middle. The CDR3 contains 14 residues. DNA of the CDR3: TGTGCCAGCAGTCAAAGGGGCGTCACAGATACGCAGTATTTT. Translated, it gives CASSQRGVTDTQYF.

This clonotype came up many times. The chain links TRBV7-2 to TRBJ2-1, with D possibly TRBD1 on 6 matching bases. The germline V gene has CDR1 SGHTA and CDR2 FQGNSA. Trimming stripped 7 bases from V and 9 bases from J, with 16 bases between. CDR3 size: 13 residues. CDR3 sequence: CASTYYLGGEQFF. The CDR3 DNA reads as TGTGCCAGCACTTATTACCTAGGGGGTGAGCAGTTCTTC.

This clonotype was observed many times. The chain joins TRBV15 to TRBJ2-7; 9 positions match TRBD2. CDR3 length: 16 residues. The V gene's germline CDR1 is LNHNV and CDR2 YYDKDF (reference sequence). V trimming: 1 base; J trimming: 3 bases; junction bases outside the gene matches: 7. Here the CDR3 reads CATSRVGSGSRYEQYF. DNA for the CDR3: TGTGCCACCAGCAGAGTAGGTAGCGGGAGCCGCTACGAGCAGTACTTC.

Worth noting for this clonotype: It may be a read error: a sequence one base away is much more abundant. The V gene is TRBV7-2, the J gene TRBJ2-5; D tentatively fits TRBD1 or TRBD2 (5 bases each). The V gene's germline CDR1 is SGHTA and CDR2 FQGNSA. This CDR3 is 15 amino acids long. Trimming shortened V by 0 bases and J by 2 bases, and 10 bases separated the two germline ends. The CDR3 spells CASSLAGPAQETQYF. The DNA of the CDR3 is TGTGCCAGCAGCTTAGCGGGACCCGCGCAAGAGACCCAGTACTTC. The entire variable domain, with the rest obtained from reference TRBV7-2 and TRBJ2-5, is as follows: GAGVSQSPSNKVTEKGKDVELRCDPISGHTALYWYRQSLGQGLEFLIYFQGNSAPDKSGLPSDRFSAERTGGSVSTLTIQRTQQEDSAVYLCASSLAGPAQETQYFGPGTRLLVL.

This clonotype was seen many times. This chain joins TRBV7-9 and TRBJ2-7; D is ambiguous. Trimming shortened V by 5 bases and J by 2 bases, and 13 bases separated the two germline ends. Germline CDR1 and CDR2: SEHNR and FQNEAQ (reference sequence). The CDR3 extends over 14 amino acids. The CDR3 here is CASSPSSKTYEQYF. The CDR3 nucleotides read TGTGCCAGCAGCCCCAGTTCAAAGACCTACGAGCAGTACTTC.

This clonotype was recorded many times. The J gene is TRBJ1-1, the V gene TRBV6-1; D gene ambiguous. V was trimmed by 3 bases and J by 1 base, leaving 6 bases between them. The length of the CDR3 is 13 residues. CDR1 is MNHNS and CDR2 is SASEGT in the germline V gene. The CDR3 region has the DNA TGTGCCAGCAGTGACGGTGAGAACACTGAAGCTTTCTTT. Protein product: CASSDGENTEAFF.

This clonotype was found many times. This chain links TRBV6-1 with TRBJ2-7; 14 nucleotides match TRBD2. J gave up 3 bases and V 8 bases, and 6 bases lay outside the gene matches. CDR3 length: 15 amino acids. Germline V gives CDR1 MNHNS, CDR2 SASEGT. Here the CDR3 reads CASGPTSGRVYEQYF. The CDR3, as DNA: TGTGCCAGCGGACCGACTAGCGGGAGGGTCTACGAGCAGTACTTC.

Note on this clonotype: Given a much more abundant clone one base away, this may be a read error. This chain connects TRBV15 to TRBJ2-7; D gene unclear. V was shortened by 3 bases and J by 7 bases, with 13 bases between the two germline ends. The CDR3 contains 13 residues. Germline V lookup: CDR1 LNHNV, CDR2 YYDKDF (reference sequence). Here the CDR3 reads CATSSDLGREQYF. In DNA, the CDR3 is TGTGCCACCAGCAGCGATCTAGGGCGGGAGCAGTACTTC.

This clonotype has just a few counts. This chain connects TRBV5-1 to TRBJ2-1; 8 bases align to TRBD2. Unmatched junction bases numbered 5, after V lost 4 bases and J lost 2 bases. There are 15 residues in the CDR3. The germline V gene encodes CDR1 SGHRS and CDR2 YFSETQ. The CDR3 bases are TGCGCCAGCAGCGGTAGCGGGGAGACCTACAATGAGCAGTTCTTC. The encoded protein is CASSGSGETYNEQFF.

With respect to this clonotype: A read error may produce the germline difference seen at one junction end. The gene calls are TRBV23-1 and TRBJ2-7; 9 positions agree with TRBD2. TRBV23-1 is assigned to the ORF class and has an uncertain function. CDR3 size: 16 residues. The CDR3 protein is CASSQSGAADSGRMDF. The CDR3 region has the DNA TGCGCCAGCAGTCAATCGGGGGCGGCTGATAGCGGGAGAATGGACTTC.

This clonotype was recorded many times. The CDR3 loop is CSAARLVGNEQFF. The CDR3 bases are TGCAGTGCTGCCAGACTAGTAGGCAATGAGCAGTTCTTC. The V call is TRBV20-1, the J call TRBJ2-1, with D possibly being TRBD2 (6 bases). V lost 5 bases, J lost 6 bases, and 14 bases lay in between. The CDR3 is 13 amino acids. From germline, CDR1 is DFQATT and CDR2 SNEGSKA (reference sequence).

The CDR3 sequence is CASSPGTSSSYEQYF. The CDR3 DNA sequence: TGTGCCAGCAGTCCCGGGACTAGCAGCTCCTACGAGCAGTACTTC. This chain links TRBV28 with TRBJ2-7; 9 nucleotides align to TRBD2. V shed 5 bases, J shed 0 bases, and the junction held 5 bases outside the gene matches. Per the germline V gene, CDR1 is MDHEN and CDR2 is SYDVKM. This CDR3 spans 15 amino acids.

This clonotype showed up just a few times. The chain recombines TRBV4-3 with TRBJ2-3, with a possible D match to TRBD1 (6 bases). Trimming pared 0 bases from V and 2 bases from J, leaving 15 bases between. The CDR3 contains 17 residues. Germline assignment: CDR1 LGHNA and CDR2 YSLEER. CDR3 amino acids: CASSQDSGQSITDTQYF. For the CDR3, the DNA is TGCGCCAGCAGCCAAGATTCCGGACAGTCCATCACAGATACGCAGTATTTT.

In its sample, this clonotype was seen a few times. This chain links TRBV9 with TRBJ2-3; possibly TRBD1 or TRBD2 for D (5 bases each). Between the trimmed V and J ends, which lost 0 bases and 2 bases, there was a span of 16 bases. Germline values: CDR1 SGDLS, CDR2 YYNGEE. The CDR3 covers 17 residues. The CDR3 DNA sequence: TGTGCCAGCAGCGTAGAAGGGACCGGAAGGGCCACAGATACGCAGTATTTT. As protein: CASSVEGTGRATDTQYF.

The chain is built from TRBV7-2 and TRBJ2-1; 7 bases fit TRBD2. Germline CDR1 and CDR2: SGHTA and FQGNSA. The length of the CDR3 is 15 residues. V dropped 5 bases and J dropped 1; count of bases not matched to a gene: 5. The CDR3 sequence: CASSLGGMSYNEQFF. DNA for the CDR3: TGTGCCAGCAGCCTGGGGGGGATGTCCTACAATGAGCAGTTCTTC.

About this clonotype: A clone one base away is much larger, so this may be a read error. The chain carries TRBV29-1 and TRBJ2-1; D not resolved. In germline, CDR1 is SQVTM, CDR2 ANQGSEA. This CDR3 is 11 amino acids long. V was shortened by 7 bases and J by 9 bases, with 13 bases between the two germline ends. The CDR3: CSGHMVGEQFF. CDR3 nucleotides: TGCAGCGGCCACATGGTAGGTGAGCAGTTCTTC.

This clonotype was detected ten times or more. This chain links TRBV5-1 with TRBJ2-5; D uncertain. This CDR3 spans 14 amino acids. Per the germline V gene, CDR1 is SGHRS and CDR2 is YFSETQ. V was shortened by 0 bases and J by 3 bases, with 9 bases between the two germline ends. The CDR3 is CASSLGGVEETQYF. The CDR3 bases are TGCGCCAGCAGCTTGGGTGGGGTAGAAGAGACCCAGTACTTC. The whole variable domain, remainder taken from reference TRBV5-1 and TRBJ2-5, is KAGVTQTPRYLIKTRGQQVTLSCSPISGHRSVSWYQQTPGQGLQFLFEYFSETQRNKGNFPGRFSGRQFSNSRSEMNVSTLELGDSALYLCASSLGGVEETQYFGPGTRLLVL.

This clonotype came up a few times. The gene calls are TRBV27 and TRBJ2-7; D perhaps matches TRBD1 (5 bases). Per germline, CDR1 MNHEY and CDR2 SMNVEV (reference sequence). Trimming removed 3 bases from V and 6 bases from J, with 24 bases in between. This CDR3 spans 17 amino acids. The DNA for the CDR3 is TGTGCCAGCAGTTTTTCTTCCAGGGTGACGCCCTACGGCGAGCAGTACTTC. Translated: CASSFSSRVTPYGEQYF.

This clonotype was seen at least ten times. The chain has TRBV6-1 and TRBJ2-2; 8 nucleotides line up with TRBD2. The V segment lost 6 bases and the J segment 7 bases; nucleotides outside the gene matches: 7. In germline, CDR1 is MNHNS, CDR2 SASEGT. CDR3 length: 14 amino acids. In nucleotides, the CDR3 is TGTGCCAGCAGCTTGAGCGGGAGAGGCGGGGAGCTGTTTTTT. This gives the protein CASSLSGRGGELFF.

In nucleotides, the CDR3 is TGTGCCAGCAGCTTACTGGCGGGAGTGGCGGAGGACGAGCAGTACTTC. It is translated as CASSLLAGVAEDEQYF. This rearrangement joins TRBV7-9 to TRBJ2-7; 7 bases agree with TRBD2. The germline V gene has CDR1 SEHNR and CDR2 FQNEAQ (reference sequence). Unmatched junction bases numbered 12, after V lost 2 bases and J lost 5 bases. The CDR3 is made up of 16 amino acids.